The 17 T cell receptor beta chains below all came from one sample that was sequenced in a study of blood T cell repertoires in COVID-19. Clones were sequenced by immunoSEQ multiplex PCR, and TCRdb holds only the in-frame ones, with some missing. The data show around 95,000 clones, approximately 90% seen once. The sequenced sample was peripheral blood. The receptors shown here come from a man aged 45-60 years with active COVID-19.

The chain employs TRBV19 and TRBJ2-2; TRBD1 aligns across 9 bases. Germline V lookup: CDR1 LNHDA, CDR2 SQIVND (reference sequence). CDR3 size: 15 residues. With V trimmed by 5 bases and J by 6 bases, 7 bases remained unmatched. The CDR3 protein is CASSPWGTGSGELFF. DNA for the CDR3: TGTGCCAGTAGTCCATGGGGGACAGGGTCCGGGGAGCTGTTTTTT.

The chain joins TRBV7-2 to TRBJ2-1; 7 nucleotides align to TRBD1. The CDR3 spans 13 residues. V lost 6 bases and J lost 4; bases outside the gene matches: 3. CDR1 and CDR2 (germline): SGHTA, FQGNSA. Here the CDR3 DNA reads TGTGCCAGCAGTTCGGGACAGTACAATGAGCAGTTCTTC. This codes for CASSSGQYNEQFF.

The rearrangement links TRBV11-2 to TRBJ2-3; 13 bases line up with TRBD2. Trimming at V came to 0 bases and at J to 7 bases, leaving 10 bases not matched to a gene. The CDR3 is made up of 18 amino acids. Germline V gene data show CDR1 as SGHAT and CDR2 as FQNNGV. For the CDR3, the DNA is TGTGCCAGCAGCTTAGATGGCGGACTAGCGGGGGACCCTAATACGCAGTATTTT. Translation: CASSLDGGLAGDPNTQYF.

The V call is TRBV19, the J call TRBJ1-3, with TRBD1 as a possible D gene (5 bases). This CDR3 spans 17 amino acids. In germline, CDR1 is LNHDA, CDR2 SQIVND (reference sequence). Trimming took 6 bases from V and 3 from J, leaving 21 bases between them. The CDR3 is CASRSGWARELGNTIYF. The CDR3 coding sequence is TGTGCCAGTAGATCCGGCTGGGCCAGGGAACTTGGAAACACCATATATTTT. Combining the CDR3 with reference TRBV19 and TRBJ1-3 gives the whole variable domain DGGITQSPKYLFRKEGQNVTLSCEQNLNHDAMYWYRQDPGQGLRLIYYSQIVNDFQKGDIAEGYSVSREKKESFPLTVTSAQKNPTAFYLCASRSGWARELGNTIYFGEGSWLTVV.

J is TRBJ2-1 and V is TRBV19, with 10 positions matching TRBD2. This CDR3 has 14 amino acids. CDR1 is LNHDA and CDR2 is SQIVND in the germline V gene (reference sequence). The V segment lost 4 bases and the J segment 4 bases; nucleotides outside the gene matches: 1. The CDR3 region has the DNA TGTGCCAGTAGTACACTAGCGGGATACAATGAGCAGTTCTTC. This gives the protein CASSTLAGYNEQFF. The complete variable domain, with remaining parts taken from reference TRBV19 and TRBJ2-1, reads DGGITQSPKYLFRKEGQNVTLSCEQNLNHDAMYWYRQDPGQGLRLIYYSQIVNDFQKGDIAEGYSVSREKKESFPLTVTSAQKNPTAFYLCASSTLAGYNEQFFGPGTRLTVL.

The rearrangement uses TRBV5-4 and TRBJ2-1, with TRBD2 matching 8 bases. The V segment lost 2 bases and the J segment 2 bases; nucleotides outside the gene matches: 12. CDR3 length: 18 amino acids. Germline V gives CDR1 SGHNT, CDR2 YYREEE (reference sequence). The CDR3 sequence is CASSFLAGRRGAYNEQFF. The CDR3 nucleotides read TGTGCCAGCAGCTTTCTAGCGGGCAGGAGGGGCGCCTACAATGAGCAGTTCTTC.

CDR3 nucleotide sequence: TGTGCCAGCAGCTTACGACAGGGGTTTAACACTGAAGCTTTCTTT. It codes for CASSLRQGFNTEAFF. The chain recombines TRBV11-2 with TRBJ1-1, with 8 bases lining up with TRBD1. Germline CDR1 reads SGHAT; CDR2 reads FQNNGV. CDR3 length equals 15 residues. V shed 2 bases and J 2 bases; nucleotides not matched to a gene: 4.

This clone came up a few times. The chain uses TRBV19 and TRBJ1-2, with 7 bases fitting TRBD1. Germline CDR1 reads LNHDA; CDR2 reads SQIVND (reference sequence). V lost 7 bases and J lost 3; bases outside the gene matches: 2. The CDR3 spans 12 residues. CDR3 residues: CASNDRDYGYTF. DNA of the CDR3: TGTGCCAGTAATGACAGGGACTATGGCTACACCTTC.

The gene calls are TRBV19 and TRBJ1-1; 11 positions agree with TRBD1. This CDR3 is built from 15 residues. Per germline, CDR1 LNHDA and CDR2 SQIVND (reference sequence). After removal of 8 bases from V and 3 bases from J, the junction contained 8 bases not matched to a gene. The CDR3 DNA is TGTGCCAGTGGGGGGACAGGGGGATCATACACTGAAGCTTTCTTT. Translated: CASGGTGGSYTEAFF.

Only one count was recorded for this clone. This rearrangement joins TRBV5-6 to TRBJ1-3; the D is unclear. In germline, CDR1 is SGHDT, CDR2 YYEEEE. V was shortened by 5 bases and J by 8 bases, with 14 bases between the two germline ends. This CDR3 comprises 13 residues. In nucleotides, the CDR3 is TGTGCCAGCAGTTCCGTTTCCCAGGACACCATATATTTT. Encoded protein: CASSSVSQDTIYF.

The genes are TRBV7-8 and TRBJ1-5; TRBD1 is a possible D gene (5 bases). The CDR3 is 16 residues long. Trimming removed 5 bases from V and 0 bases from J, with 14 bases in between. From germline, CDR1 is SGHVS and CDR2 FQNEAQ. The CDR3 reads CASSPRGGNSNQPQHF. CDR3 in DNA: TGTGCCAGCAGCCCTAGGGGCGGCAATAGCAATCAGCCCCAGCATTTT.

The V call is TRBV7-9, the J call TRBJ2-3; 9 bases are a match to TRBD2. CDR1 is SEHNR and CDR2 is FQNEAQ in the germline V gene (reference sequence). V shed 1 base and J 3 bases; nucleotides not matched to a gene: 5. CDR3 length: 16 residues. The CDR3 sequence is CASSLVASGTTDTQYF. CDR3 coding DNA: TGTGCCAGCAGCTTAGTGGCTAGCGGGACGACAGATACGCAGTATTTT.

The genes are TRBV6-5 and TRBJ1-6; weak D call: TRBD1 (6 bases). Germline V lookup: CDR1 MNHEY, CDR2 SVGAGI. The CDR3 runs to 13 residues. The ends were cut back, 7 bases at V and 8 bases at J, with 12 bases in the middle. CDR3 protein: CASTTGTDSPLHF. CDR3 nucleotides: TGTGCCAGCACCACAGGGACGGATTCACCCCTCCACTTT.

The rearrangement joins TRBV5-1 to TRBJ2-6; 14 nucleotides align to TRBD2. The CDR3 is 20 residues long. Germline V gives CDR1 SGHRS, CDR2 YFSETQ. The trim removed 4 bases at V and 3 bases at J, leaving 12 bases unmatched. The CDR3 coding sequence is TGCGCCAGCAGCGCAAGGACTAGCGGGAGGATTGTGGATGGGGCCAACGTCCTGACTTTC. It encodes CASSARTSGRIVDGANVLTF.

The chain has TRBV5-6 and TRBJ2-3; TRBD1 aligns across 10 bases. V gave up 4 bases and J gave up 0 bases; unmatched junction bases: 11. The CDR3 covers 18 residues. Germline CDR1 is SGHDT and CDR2 is YYEEEE. The CDR3: CASSPGQGTFSSTDTQYF. DNA for the CDR3: TGTGCCAGCAGCCCGGGACAGGGGACATTCTCTAGCACAGATACGCAGTATTTT.

This clone was seen just once. This chain uses TRBV10-2 with TRBJ1-2; TRBD1 agrees at 7 bases. The germline CDR1 and CDR2 sequences are WSHSY and SAAADI. Trimming removed 6 bases from V and 5 bases from J; junction bases left unmatched: 12. The CDR3 length is 15 residues. CDR3 amino acids: CASRGLTGKGYGYTF. The DNA for the CDR3 is TGCGCCAGCAGGGGATTGACAGGGAAAGGGTATGGCTACACCTTC.

The chain is built from TRBV19 and TRBJ1-2; TRBD1 is a possible D gene (5 bases). CDR3 size: 12 residues. V dropped 6 bases and J dropped 6 bases, with 11 bases sitting between them. CDR1 is LNHDA, CDR2 SQIVND, per germline (reference sequence). The CDR3 protein is CASSDSIDGYTF. The CDR3 DNA is TGTGCCAGTAGCGACAGTATTGATGGCTACACCTTC.